A selection of T cell receptor beta chains follows, all from one sample in a study of blood T cell repertoires in COVID-19. TCRdb keeps only in-frame clones here, not all; method: immunoSEQ multiplex PCR. The sample carries roughly 300,000 clones, roughly 86% recorded once. The source material was peripheral blood. The source of these receptors is a woman between 45 and 65 years old who had recovered from COVID-19. Each CDR3 is given with its conserved first and last residue. Each record gives: V gene, J gene, clone size, D gene, CDR3 DNA, CDR3 protein. The D gene is left open where the match is weak. The size field is filled for only some rows; it gives once, few, many or a size class.

v_gene: TRBV5-4; j_gene: TRBJ2-5; abundance: once; d_gene: .; CDR3nt: TGTGCCAGCAGCTTCTCCGGGACTTATCGCACCCAGTACTTC; CDR3aa: CASSFSGTYRTQYF
v_gene: TRBV2; j_gene: TRBJ1-6; abundance: .; d_gene: .; CDR3nt: TGTGCCAGCAGTGAGTACGGGAATTCACCCCTCCACTTT; CDR3aa: CASSEYGNSPLHF
v_gene: TRBV7-2; j_gene: TRBJ1-4; abundance: .; d_gene: .; CDR3nt: TGTGCCAGCAGCCAGAGAGGGTTTGGGGATACTAATGAAAAACTGTTTTTT; CDR3aa: CASSQRGFGDTNEKLFF
v_gene: TRBV6-2/TRBV6-3; j_gene: TRBJ2-1; abundance: .; d_gene: .; CDR3nt: TGTGCCAGCAGTTACCGTGGGCGAAGCTCCTACAATGAGCAGTTCTTC; CDR3aa: CASSYRGRSSYNEQFF
v_gene: TRBV7-6; j_gene: TRBJ2-1; abundance: .; d_gene: TRBD2; CDR3nt: TGTGCCAGCAGCTTAGTTGCGGGAGAGGGCGGTGAGCAGTTCTTC; CDR3aa: CASSLVAGEGGEQFF
v_gene: TRBV4-1; j_gene: TRBJ2-7; abundance: .; d_gene: TRBD2; CDR3nt: TGCGCCAGCAGCCCCGTAGCGGGGTTCTCCTACGAGCAGTACTTC; CDR3aa: CASSPVAGFSYEQYF
v_gene: TRBV29-1; j_gene: TRBJ2-7; abundance: .; d_gene: TRBD1; CDR3nt: TGCAGCGTTGATTCGGGGACAGGGATCTACGAGCAGTACTTC; CDR3aa: CSVDSGTGIYEQYF
v_gene: TRBV2; j_gene: TRBJ1-2; abundance: .; d_gene: TRBD1; CDR3nt: TGTGCCACCACCCGGGACAGAGCTCCATTTAACTATGGCTACACCTTC; CDR3aa: CATTRDRAPFNYGYTF
v_gene: TRBV20-1; j_gene: TRBJ2-5; abundance: .; d_gene: .; CDR3nt: TGCAGTGTCTTTTTACAAGAGACCCAGTACTTC; CDR3aa: CSVFLQETQYF
v_gene: TRBV29-1; j_gene: TRBJ1-1; abundance: .; d_gene: TRBD1; CDR3nt: TGCAGCGTTGAAGATAGACAGGGGGGTTTGGGTGCTTTCTTT; CDR3aa: CSVEDRQGGLGAFF
v_gene: TRBV19; j_gene: TRBJ1-5; abundance: once; d_gene: .; CDR3nt: TGTGCCAGTAGTATTTCCAGACTTGTAGATCAGCCCCAGCATTTT; CDR3aa: CASSISRLVDQPQHF
v_gene: TRBV30; j_gene: TRBJ1-1; abundance: .; d_gene: .; CDR3nt: TGTGCCTGGAATATCGGACAGAACACTGAAGCTTTCTTT; CDR3aa: CAWNIGQNTEAFF
v_gene: TRBV29-1; j_gene: TRBJ2-2; abundance: .; d_gene: TRBD2; CDR3nt: TGCAGCGTCCTTGGACTAGGGGCCGGGGAGCTGTTTTTT; CDR3aa: CSVLGLGAGELFF
v_gene: TRBV7-2; j_gene: TRBJ2-1; abundance: .; d_gene: TRBD2; CDR3nt: TGTGCCAGCAGCTTAGCGGGAGGGCCTTATGAGCAGTTCTTC; CDR3aa: CASSLAGGPYEQFF
v_gene: TRBV30; j_gene: TRBJ1-1; abundance: .; d_gene: .; CDR3nt: TGTGCCTGGAAGGAGGTGACACTGGCTTTCTTT; CDR3aa: CAWKEVTLAFF
v_gene: TRBV10-3; j_gene: TRBJ2-1; abundance: .; d_gene: TRBD2; CDR3nt: TGTGCCATCAGTGAGTCGGGGCAGGGAAGCGCGGCCCGCGGGAGGAATGAGCAGTTCTTC; CDR3aa: CAISESGQGSAARGRNEQFF
v_gene: TRBV29-1; j_gene: TRBJ1-4; abundance: once; d_gene: TRBD1; CDR3nt: TGCAGCGTGCAAGACAGGGTGAATAATGAAAAACTGTTTTTT; CDR3aa: CSVQDRVNNEKLFF
v_gene: TRBV19; j_gene: TRBJ2-7; abundance: few; d_gene: TRBD1; CDR3nt: TGTGCCAGTAGAGGGACAGGACTATCCTACGAGCAGTACTTC; CDR3aa: CASRGTGLSYEQYF
v_gene: TRBV25-1; j_gene: TRBJ2-3; abundance: .; d_gene: .; CDR3nt: TGTGCCAGCAGTTTTGGGGGGTATACGCAGTATTTT; CDR3aa: CASSFGGYTQYF
v_gene: TRBV5-1; j_gene: TRBJ2-1; abundance: once; d_gene: .; CDR3nt: TGCGCCAGCAGCTTGGGCCACTCTAGTTTAATCAATGAGCAGTTCTTC; CDR3aa: CASSLGHSSLINEQFF
v_gene: TRBV20-1; j_gene: TRBJ2-7; abundance: .; d_gene: .; CDR3nt: TGCAGTGCTACCAACTACGAGCAGTACTTC; CDR3aa: CSATNYEQYF
v_gene: TRBV10-3; j_gene: TRBJ2-3; abundance: .; d_gene: TRBD2; CDR3nt: TGTGCCACCGGACTAGCGGTTAGCACAGATACGCAGTATTTT; CDR3aa: CATGLAVSTDTQYF
v_gene: TRBV7-2; j_gene: TRBJ2-5; abundance: .; d_gene: .; CDR3nt: TGTGCCAGCAGCTTTTCGTTTCAGGGATCAGAGACCCAGTACTTC; CDR3aa: CASSFSFQGSETQYF
v_gene: TRBV5-8; j_gene: TRBJ1-5; abundance: .; d_gene: .; CDR3nt: TGTGCCAGCAGCTTGGAGAGAGATCAGCCCCAGCATTTT; CDR3aa: CASSLERDQPQHF
v_gene: TRBV7-8; j_gene: TRBJ2-7; abundance: .; d_gene: .; CDR3nt: TGTGCCAGCAGCTCTCCCTATACGAGTGAGCAGTACTTC; CDR3aa: CASSSPYTSEQYF
v_gene: TRBV11-3; j_gene: TRBJ2-1; abundance: .; d_gene: TRBD2; CDR3nt: TGTGCCAGCAGCCCCCGTAGCGGGAGTATGAATGAGCAGTTCTTC; CDR3aa: CASSPRSGSMNEQFF
v_gene: TRBV24-1; j_gene: TRBJ2-2; abundance: .; d_gene: TRBD1; CDR3nt: TGTGCCACCAGGGAACAGGGGGCCACCGGGGAGCTGTTTTTT; CDR3aa: CATREQGATGELFF
v_gene: TRBV6-2/TRBV6-3; j_gene: TRBJ1-5; abundance: .; d_gene: .; CDR3nt: TGTGCCAGCAGTGTTCACTATCAGCCCCAGCATTTT; CDR3aa: CASSVHYQPQHF
v_gene: TRBV6-5; j_gene: TRBJ2-7; abundance: once; d_gene: .; CDR3nt: TGTGCCAGCAGTTTGGTTCTCCGGAGGGGGGGGAACGAGCAGTACTTC; CDR3aa: CASSLVLRRGGNEQYF
v_gene: TRBV6-5; j_gene: TRBJ1-1; abundance: once; d_gene: TRBD1; CDR3nt: TGTGCCAGCAGTTACCTACAGGGGCAGGGGAACACTGAAGCTTTCTTT; CDR3aa: CASSYLQGQGNTEAFF
v_gene: TRBV9; j_gene: TRBJ2-1; abundance: medium-sized; d_gene: .; CDR3nt: TGTGCCAGCAGCGTAGGAGGGAATAATGAGCAGTTCTTC; CDR3aa: CASSVGGNNEQFF
v_gene: TRBV18; j_gene: TRBJ1-1; abundance: .; d_gene: TRBD1; CDR3nt: TGTGCCAGCTCGCCCAAGGTACAGGGGAGGACTGAAGCTTTCTTT; CDR3aa: CASSPKVQGRTEAFF
v_gene: TRBV6-2/TRBV6-3; j_gene: TRBJ1-5; abundance: .; d_gene: TRBD1; CDR3nt: TGTGCCAGCAGTTACTCGCAGGGGGGTAGGAGCAATCAGCCCCAGCATTTT; CDR3aa: CASSYSQGGRSNQPQHF
v_gene: TRBV6-2/TRBV6-3; j_gene: TRBJ2-5; abundance: .; d_gene: .; CDR3nt: TGTGCCAGCAGTTCGGACCAAGAGACCCAGTACTTC; CDR3aa: CASSSDQETQYF
v_gene: TRBV6-6; j_gene: TRBJ2-5; abundance: .; d_gene: .; CDR3nt: TGTGCCAGCAGTCCCGGAGGAGAGACCCAGTACTTC; CDR3aa: CASSPGGETQYF
v_gene: TRBV19; j_gene: TRBJ2-7; abundance: .; d_gene: .; CDR3nt: TGTGCCAGTAGTATAGCCGGACAGAGCTCCTACGAGCAGTACTTC; CDR3aa: CASSIAGQSSYEQYF
v_gene: TRBV3-1/TRBV3-2; j_gene: TRBJ1-1; abundance: .; d_gene: TRBD1; CDR3nt: TGTGCCAGCAGCCAAGGGGGGACAGCCCTGGGCACTGAAGCTTTCTTT; CDR3aa: CASSQGGTALGTEAFF
v_gene: TRBV5-6; j_gene: TRBJ1-6; abundance: .; d_gene: .; CDR3nt: TGTGCCAGCAGCCCGGGAGATTCACCCCTCCACTTT; CDR3aa: CASSPGDSPLHF
v_gene: TRBV27; j_gene: TRBJ1-5; abundance: .; d_gene: .; CDR3nt: TGTGCCAGCAGTTCCCGGACAGCTGATCAGCCCCAGCATTTT; CDR3aa: CASSSRTADQPQHF
v_gene: TRBV4-1; j_gene: TRBJ2-7; abundance: once; d_gene: .; CDR3nt: TGCGCCAGCAGCCGCCACCTAGAGACAGTTACCTACGAGCAGTACTTC; CDR3aa: CASSRHLETVTYEQYF
v_gene: TRBV10-3; j_gene: TRBJ2-3; abundance: .; d_gene: .; CDR3nt: TGTGCCATCAGTGAGTCTGGCGGATCTAGCACAGATACGCAGTATTTT; CDR3aa: CAISESGGSSTDTQYF
v_gene: TRBV7-2; j_gene: TRBJ1-4; abundance: .; d_gene: .; CDR3nt: TGTGCCAGCAGCTTATTCTCGGGAGAAAAACTGTTTTTT; CDR3aa: CASSLFSGEKLFF
v_gene: TRBV6-2/TRBV6-3; j_gene: TRBJ2-4; abundance: .; d_gene: .; CDR3nt: TGTGCCAGCAGCCCTGGCGGGGCCGGGTACATTCAGTACTTC; CDR3aa: CASSPGGAGYIQYF
v_gene: TRBV14; j_gene: TRBJ1-1; abundance: .; d_gene: .; CDR3nt: TGTGCCAGCAGCCTCCGGGGAGGTCTGAACACTGAAGCTTTCTTT; CDR3aa: CASSLRGGLNTEAFF
v_gene: TRBV10-2; j_gene: TRBJ2-1; abundance: .; d_gene: TRBD2; CDR3nt: TGCGCCAGCAGTGAGACGGTACTAGCGGGGGGGCTCAATGAGCAGTTCTTC; CDR3aa: CASSETVLAGGLNEQFF
v_gene: TRBV5-4; j_gene: TRBJ2-7; abundance: few; d_gene: TRBD1; CDR3nt: TGTGCCAGCAGCTCCCCGGGACAGGATTCCTACGAGCAGTACTTC; CDR3aa: CASSSPGQDSYEQYF
v_gene: TRBV7-8; j_gene: TRBJ2-3; abundance: .; d_gene: .; CDR3nt: TGTGCCAGCAGCCCCGGGACAACAAGGGGTGGGACAGATACGCAGTATTTT; CDR3aa: CASSPGTTRGGTDTQYF
v_gene: TRBV27; j_gene: TRBJ2-7; abundance: once; d_gene: .; CDR3nt: TGTGCCAGCAGTTTAACTCGCTCCGCCGAGCAGTACTTC; CDR3aa: CASSLTRSAEQYF
v_gene: TRBV28; j_gene: TRBJ2-1; abundance: .; d_gene: TRBD1; CDR3nt: TGTGCCAGCCGGGAACAGGGGGCGACTGAGCAGTTCTTC; CDR3aa: CASREQGATEQFF
v_gene: TRBV27; j_gene: TRBJ2-7; abundance: few; d_gene: .; CDR3nt: TGTGCCAGCAGTTTAGGTACATTCTCCTACGAGCAGTACTTC; CDR3aa: CASSLGTFSYEQYF
v_gene: TRBV20-1; j_gene: TRBJ1-2; abundance: .; d_gene: .; CDR3nt: TGCAGTGCTAGTCCCCGTCTCGGGTATGGCTACACCTTC; CDR3aa: CSASPRLGYGYTF
v_gene: TRBV29-1; j_gene: TRBJ1-4; abundance: .; d_gene: TRBD1; CDR3nt: TGCAGCGTTGAATCGGCCGAGACAGGGAATCATGAAAAACTGTTTTTT; CDR3aa: CSVESAETGNHEKLFF
v_gene: TRBV5-6; j_gene: TRBJ1-1; abundance: .; d_gene: .; CDR3nt: TGTGCCAGCAGCACTCTACAGGGCCCCTCTTTGGGCACTGAAGCTTTCTTT; CDR3aa: CASSTLQGPSLGTEAFF
v_gene: TRBV28; j_gene: TRBJ2-7; abundance: .; d_gene: .; CDR3nt: TGTGCCAGCAGCACCCTTCCGCACCAGGGTTACCTCTACGAGCAGTACTTC; CDR3aa: CASSTLPHQGYLYEQYF
v_gene: TRBV28; j_gene: TRBJ1-4; abundance: .; d_gene: .; CDR3nt: TGTGCCAGCAGTTTCTCCCTCATAGAGGGTTGGACTAATGAAAAACTGTTTTTT; CDR3aa: CASSFSLIEGWTNEKLFF